The sequence of this TCR beta chain was determined in a study of cytomegalovirus exposure and HLA in healthy donors. Study findings and constraints: 164 TCR beta chains were listed as cytomegalovirus-associated. It was only CMV serostatus that was available as immune exposure information. A missense DCLRE1C variant was associated with V- and J-gene trimming of TCR beta chains in a later analysis, and an independent cohort replicated the association. Later analysis showed TCR association rates varying by HLA locus, highest for DRB1 and lowest for HLA-C.

60 Vbeta and 13 Jbeta primers were used in PCR. The data were produced by immunoSEQ multiplex PCR, yet TCRdb's version contains in-frame clones alone and is incomplete. Of more than 110,000 clones in the sample, around 80% were seen once. With regard to this clone: What it recognizes is unknown.

The sequenced sample consisted of PBMCs. This clonotype was obtained from a man aged 35-49 years in good health and CMV-seropositive.

The CDR3 DNA sequence: TGTGCCAGCAGCCAGATAGGTAGCGATTACAATGAGCAGTTCTTC. Translation gives CASSQIGSDYNEQFF. The rearrangement links TRBV5-4 to TRBJ2-1; maybe TRBD2 (5 bases). Germline values: CDR1 SGHNT, CDR2 YYREEE (reference sequence). This CDR3 contains 15 residues. V lost 4 bases and J 4 bases, leaving 15 bases between the germline ends.